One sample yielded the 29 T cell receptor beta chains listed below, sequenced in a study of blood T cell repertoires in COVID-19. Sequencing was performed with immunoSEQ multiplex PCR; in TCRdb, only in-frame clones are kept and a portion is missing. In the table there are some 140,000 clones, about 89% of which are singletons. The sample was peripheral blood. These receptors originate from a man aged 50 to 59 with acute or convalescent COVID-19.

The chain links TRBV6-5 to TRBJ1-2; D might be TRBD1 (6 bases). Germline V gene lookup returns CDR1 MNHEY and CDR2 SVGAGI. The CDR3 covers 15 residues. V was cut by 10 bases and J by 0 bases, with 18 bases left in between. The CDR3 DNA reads TGTGCCATTAAACAGGGCGTCGCTGCTAACTATGGCTACACCTTC. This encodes CAIKQGVAANYGYTF.

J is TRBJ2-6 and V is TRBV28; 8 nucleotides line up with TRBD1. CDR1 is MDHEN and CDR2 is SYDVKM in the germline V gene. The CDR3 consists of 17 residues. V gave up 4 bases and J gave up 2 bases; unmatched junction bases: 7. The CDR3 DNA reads TGTGCCAGCAGTTCCGGGACAGGAATCACTGGGGCCAACGTCCTGACTTTC. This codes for CASSSGTGITGANVLTF.

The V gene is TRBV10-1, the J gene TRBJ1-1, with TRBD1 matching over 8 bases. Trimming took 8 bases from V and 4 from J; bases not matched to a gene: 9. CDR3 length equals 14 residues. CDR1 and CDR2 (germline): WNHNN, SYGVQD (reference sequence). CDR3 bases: TGCGCCAGCGCAGCAGGGGGCGCGGGCACTGAAGCTTTCTTT. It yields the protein CASAAGGAGTEAFF.

In DNA form, the CDR3 reads TGTGCCAGTAGCCCGGGGGGGGCGGAAACTGAAGCTTTCTTT. This encodes CASSPGGAETEAFF. The genes are TRBV19 and TRBJ1-1; the D gene is possibly TRBD1 (6 bases). V shed 6 bases and J shed 5 bases, with 16 bases lying between them. The CDR3 loop spans 14 amino acids. The germline V gene has CDR1 LNHDA and CDR2 SQIVND (reference sequence).

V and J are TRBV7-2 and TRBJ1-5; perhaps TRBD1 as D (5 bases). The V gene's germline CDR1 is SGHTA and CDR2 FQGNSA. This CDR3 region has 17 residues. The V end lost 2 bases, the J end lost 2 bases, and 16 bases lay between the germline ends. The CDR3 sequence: CASSLNQGSFGNQPQHF. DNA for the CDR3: TGTGCCAGCAGCTTAAACCAGGGAAGCTTTGGCAATCAGCCCCAGCATTTT.

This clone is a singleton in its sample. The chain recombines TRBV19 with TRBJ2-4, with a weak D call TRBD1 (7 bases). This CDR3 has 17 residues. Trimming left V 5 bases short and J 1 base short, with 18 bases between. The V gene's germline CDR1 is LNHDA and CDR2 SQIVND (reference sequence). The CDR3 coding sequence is TGTGCCAGTAGTGCCCGACAGGGAGGATTGGCCAAAAACATTCAGTACTTC. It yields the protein CASSARQGGLAKNIQYF.

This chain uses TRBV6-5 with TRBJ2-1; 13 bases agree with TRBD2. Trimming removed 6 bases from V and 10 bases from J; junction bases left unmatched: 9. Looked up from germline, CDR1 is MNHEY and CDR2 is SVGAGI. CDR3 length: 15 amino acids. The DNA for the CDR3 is TGTGCCAGCAGCCTCAGACTAGCGGGGGGTGGAGAGCAGTTCTTC. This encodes CASSLRLAGGGEQFF.

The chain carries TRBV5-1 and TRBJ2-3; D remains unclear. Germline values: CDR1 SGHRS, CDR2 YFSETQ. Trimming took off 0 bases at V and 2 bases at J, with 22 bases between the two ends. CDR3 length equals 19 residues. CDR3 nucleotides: TGCGCCAGCAGCTTGGCCGGCCGATTTCCCCAGGTACACACAGATACGCAGTATTTT. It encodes CASSLAGRFPQVHTDTQYF.

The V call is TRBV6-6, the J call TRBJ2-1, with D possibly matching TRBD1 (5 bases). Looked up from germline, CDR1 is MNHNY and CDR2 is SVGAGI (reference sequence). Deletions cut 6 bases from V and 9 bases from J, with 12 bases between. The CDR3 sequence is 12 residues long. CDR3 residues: CASSPGFGEQFF. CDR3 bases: TGTGCCAGCAGCCCAGGGTTTGGTGAGCAGTTCTTC.

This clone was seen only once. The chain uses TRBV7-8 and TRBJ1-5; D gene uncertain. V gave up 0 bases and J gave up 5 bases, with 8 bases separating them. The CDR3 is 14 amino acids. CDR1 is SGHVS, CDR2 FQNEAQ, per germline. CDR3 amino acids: CASSLASKYQPQHF. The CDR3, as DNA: TGTGCCAGCAGCTTAGCTTCAAAATATCAGCCCCAGCATTTT.

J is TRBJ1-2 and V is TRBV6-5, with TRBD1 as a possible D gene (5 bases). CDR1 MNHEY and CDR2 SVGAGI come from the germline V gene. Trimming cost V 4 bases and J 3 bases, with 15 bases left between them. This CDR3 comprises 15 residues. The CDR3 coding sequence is TGTGCCAGCAGTTTGGGGGGGGGTCGCGACTATGGCTACACCTTC. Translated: CASSLGGGRDYGYTF.

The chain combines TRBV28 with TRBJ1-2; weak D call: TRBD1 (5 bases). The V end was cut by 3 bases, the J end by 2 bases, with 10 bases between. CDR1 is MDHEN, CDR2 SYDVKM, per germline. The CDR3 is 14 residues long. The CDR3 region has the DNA TGTGCCAGCAGTTTCCGGGGGAGAAACTATGGCTACACCTTC. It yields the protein CASSFRGRNYGYTF.

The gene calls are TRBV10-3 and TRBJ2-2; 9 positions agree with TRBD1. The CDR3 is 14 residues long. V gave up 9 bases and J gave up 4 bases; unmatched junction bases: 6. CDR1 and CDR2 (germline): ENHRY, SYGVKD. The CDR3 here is CAIGQGPATGELFF. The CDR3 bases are TGTGCCATTGGACAGGGGCCGGCCACCGGGGAGCTGTTTTTT.

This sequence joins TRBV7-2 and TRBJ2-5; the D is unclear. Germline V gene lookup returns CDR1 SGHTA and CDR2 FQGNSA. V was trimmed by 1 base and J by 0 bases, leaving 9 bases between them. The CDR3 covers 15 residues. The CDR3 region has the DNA TGTGCCAGCAGCTTAGTCGGTAATTACCAAGAGACCCAGTACTTC. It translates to CASSLVGNYQETQYF.

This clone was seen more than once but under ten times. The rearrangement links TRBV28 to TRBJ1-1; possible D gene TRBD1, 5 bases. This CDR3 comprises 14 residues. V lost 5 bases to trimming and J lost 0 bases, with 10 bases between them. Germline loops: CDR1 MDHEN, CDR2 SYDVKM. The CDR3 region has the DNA TGTGCCAGCAGTCCGACAGTCCTGAACACTGAAGCTTTCTTT. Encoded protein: CASSPTVLNTEAFF.

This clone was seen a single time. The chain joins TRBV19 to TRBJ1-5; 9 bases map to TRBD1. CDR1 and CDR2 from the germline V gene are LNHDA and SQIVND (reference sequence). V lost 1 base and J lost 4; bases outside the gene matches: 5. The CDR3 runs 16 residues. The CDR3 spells CASSIAGQGSNQPQHF. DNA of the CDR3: TGTGCCAGTAGTATAGCCGGACAGGGGTCGAATCAGCCCCAGCATTTT.

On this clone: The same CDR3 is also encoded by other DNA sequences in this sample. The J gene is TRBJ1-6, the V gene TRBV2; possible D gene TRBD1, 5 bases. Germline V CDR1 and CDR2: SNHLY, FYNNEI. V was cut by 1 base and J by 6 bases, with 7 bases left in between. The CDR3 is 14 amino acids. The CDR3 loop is CASSEGRVNSPLHF. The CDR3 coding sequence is TGTGCCAGCAGTGAAGGCAGGGTTAATTCACCCCTCCACTTT.

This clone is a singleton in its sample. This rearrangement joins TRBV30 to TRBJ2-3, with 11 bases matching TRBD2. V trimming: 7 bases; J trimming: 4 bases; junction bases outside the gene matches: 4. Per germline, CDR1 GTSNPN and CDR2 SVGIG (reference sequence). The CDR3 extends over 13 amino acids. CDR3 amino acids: CAFSGGGPDTQYF. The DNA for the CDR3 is TGTGCCTTTAGCGGGGGGGGCCCAGATACGCAGTATTTT.

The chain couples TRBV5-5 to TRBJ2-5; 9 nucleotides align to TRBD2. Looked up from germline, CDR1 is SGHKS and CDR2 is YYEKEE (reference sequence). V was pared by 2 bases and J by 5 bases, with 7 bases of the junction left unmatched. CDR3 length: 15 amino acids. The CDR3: CASSFLSGREETQYF. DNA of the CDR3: TGTGCCAGCAGCTTCCTTAGCGGGAGAGAGGAGACCCAGTACTTC.

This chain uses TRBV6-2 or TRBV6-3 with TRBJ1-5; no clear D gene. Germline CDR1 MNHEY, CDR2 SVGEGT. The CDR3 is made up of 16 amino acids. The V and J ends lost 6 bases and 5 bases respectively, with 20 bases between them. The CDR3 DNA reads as TGTGCCAGCAGCCCTAGTCTACCAGAGGTATATCAGCCCCAGCATTTT. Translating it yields CASSPSLPEVYQPQHF.

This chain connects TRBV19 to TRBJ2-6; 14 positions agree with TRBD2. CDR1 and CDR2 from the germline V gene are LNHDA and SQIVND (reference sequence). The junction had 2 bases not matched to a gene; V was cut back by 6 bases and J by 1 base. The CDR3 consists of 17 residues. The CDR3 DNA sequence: TGTGCCAGTAGAGGGACTAGCGGGAGATCTGGGGCCAACGTCCTGACTTTC. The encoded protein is CASRGTSGRSGANVLTF.

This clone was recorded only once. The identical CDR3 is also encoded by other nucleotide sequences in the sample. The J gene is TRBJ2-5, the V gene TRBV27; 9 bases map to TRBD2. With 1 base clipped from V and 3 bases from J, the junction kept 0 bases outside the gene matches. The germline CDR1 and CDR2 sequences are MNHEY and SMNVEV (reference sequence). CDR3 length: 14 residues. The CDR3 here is CASSLLAGEETQYF. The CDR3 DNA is TGTGCCAGCAGTTTATTAGCGGGAGAAGAGACCCAGTACTTC.

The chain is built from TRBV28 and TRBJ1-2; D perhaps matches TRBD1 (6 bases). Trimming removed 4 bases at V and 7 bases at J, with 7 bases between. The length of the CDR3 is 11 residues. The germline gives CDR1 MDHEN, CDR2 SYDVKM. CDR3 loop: CASSSGVGYTF. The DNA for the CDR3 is TGTGCCAGCAGTTCAGGGGTTGGCTACACCTTC.

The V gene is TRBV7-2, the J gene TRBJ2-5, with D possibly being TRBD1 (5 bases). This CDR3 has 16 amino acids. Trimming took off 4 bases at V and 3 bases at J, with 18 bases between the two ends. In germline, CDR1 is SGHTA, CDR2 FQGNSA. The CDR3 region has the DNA TGTGCCAGCAGCTACGCTTTTAAGGGGCCGAAAGAGACCCAGTACTTC. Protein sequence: CASSYAFKGPKETQYF.

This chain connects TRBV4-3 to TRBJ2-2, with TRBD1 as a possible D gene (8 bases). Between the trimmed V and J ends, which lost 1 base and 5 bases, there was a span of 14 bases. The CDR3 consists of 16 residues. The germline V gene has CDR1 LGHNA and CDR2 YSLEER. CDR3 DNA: TGCGCCAGCAGCCAAGGAACAGGGGGGGGAACCGGGGAGCTGTTTTTT. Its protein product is CASSQGTGGGTGELFF.

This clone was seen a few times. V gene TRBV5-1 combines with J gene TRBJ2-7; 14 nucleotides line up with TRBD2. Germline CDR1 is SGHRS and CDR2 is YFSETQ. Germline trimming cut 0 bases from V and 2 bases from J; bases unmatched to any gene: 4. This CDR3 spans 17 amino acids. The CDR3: CASSLATSGRAAYEQYF. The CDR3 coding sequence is TGCGCCAGCAGCTTGGCGACTAGCGGGAGGGCCGCCTACGAGCAGTACTTC.

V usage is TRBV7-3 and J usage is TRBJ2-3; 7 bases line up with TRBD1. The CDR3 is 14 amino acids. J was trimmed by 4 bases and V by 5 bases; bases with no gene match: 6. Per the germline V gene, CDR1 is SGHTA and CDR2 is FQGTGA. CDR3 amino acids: CASSPRQGSDTQYF. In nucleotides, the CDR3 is TGTGCCAGCAGCCCGCGACAGGGTTCAGATACGCAGTATTTT.

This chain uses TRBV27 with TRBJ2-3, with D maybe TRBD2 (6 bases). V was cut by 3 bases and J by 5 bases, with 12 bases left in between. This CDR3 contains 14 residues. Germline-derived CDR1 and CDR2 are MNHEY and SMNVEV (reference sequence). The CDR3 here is CASSFGPAGDTQYF. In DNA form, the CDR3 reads TGTGCCAGCAGTTTCGGCCCAGCGGGAGATACGCAGTATTTT.

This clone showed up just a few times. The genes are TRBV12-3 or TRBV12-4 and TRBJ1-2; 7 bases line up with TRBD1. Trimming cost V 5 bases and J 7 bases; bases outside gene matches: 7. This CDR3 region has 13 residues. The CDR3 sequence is CASSPRQGGGYTF. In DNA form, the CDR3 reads TGTGCCAGCAGTCCCCGACAGGGTGGTGGCTACACCTTC.